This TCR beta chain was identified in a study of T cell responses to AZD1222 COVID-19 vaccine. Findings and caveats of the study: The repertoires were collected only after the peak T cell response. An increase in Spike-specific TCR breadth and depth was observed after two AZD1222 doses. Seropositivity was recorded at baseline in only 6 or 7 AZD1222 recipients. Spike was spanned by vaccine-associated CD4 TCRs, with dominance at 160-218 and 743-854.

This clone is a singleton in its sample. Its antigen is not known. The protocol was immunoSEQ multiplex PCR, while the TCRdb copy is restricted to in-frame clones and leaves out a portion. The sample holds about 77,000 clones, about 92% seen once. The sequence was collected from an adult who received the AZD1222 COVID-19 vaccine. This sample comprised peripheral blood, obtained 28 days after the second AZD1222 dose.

The CDR3 loop is CASSWNPPDRGAKNIQYF. The CDR3 coding sequence is TGTGCCAGCAGCTGGAACCCCCCGGACAGGGGAGCCAAAAACATTCAGTACTTC. This chain joins TRBV7-9 and TRBJ2-4; 9 nucleotides match TRBD1. Germline V lookup: CDR1 SEHNR, CDR2 FQNEAQ (reference sequence). This CDR3 has 18 residues. J lost 0 bases, V lost 4 bases, and 10 bases had no gene match.